The clone carrying this T cell receptor beta chain is medium-sized (0.01 to 0.1%) by share. In a library made to pick up alpha chains, this beta chain is a stray read with a size that means little. Individual TCR cDNA molecules each bore their own unique molecular identifier. TCRdb analysed the 5' RACE reads with MiXCR anew, one entry per CDR3 protein. The sample holds more than 950 distinct CDR3 sequences, about 6.5% seen once. This sample is part of a study of spatial heterogeneity in lung cancer. Whole-study context: Beta-chain sequences were consistently detected more often than alpha-chain sequences.

The CDR3 totals 13 residues. V was trimmed by 3 bases and J by 2 bases, leaving 7 bases between them. Looked up from germline, CDR1 is LGHDT and CDR2 is YNNKEL (reference sequence). Stated time point: sample taken at primary tumor resection. Without sorting, whole RNA was sequenced from tumor, nontumor lung or frozen PBMC. Donors were around 70 untreated early-stage non-small cell lung cancer patients. Sequencing used normal lung tissue next to the tumor, obtained at surgery. This clonotype was obtained from a male donor with early-stage non-small cell lung cancer. The chain combines TRBV3-1 with TRBJ1-1; perhaps TRBD1 as D (5 bases). CDR3 bases: TGTGCCAGCAGCCACCAGGGTAACACTGAAGCTTTCTTT. This encodes CASSHQGNTEAFF.